The 29 T cell receptor beta chains given below trace back to one sample, sequenced in a study of blood T cell repertoires in COVID-19 (dated by TCRdb to about 2020). Library preparation was by the immunoSEQ multiplex PCR assay. Drawn from immuneACCESS, this table holds only the in-frame rearrangements with V and J called that TCRdb kept. Clones are partly lost; checked studies trace under half to an unresolved V gene and leave the rest unexplained. This sample is represented by about 140,000 clones; roughly four fifths of them were singletons. The ten largest clones add up to 9% to 10% of the sample. The specimen was peripheral blood. These receptors were taken from a woman aged 45-65 years with active or convalescent COVID-19.

The chain uses TRBV7-9 and TRBJ2-3; D may be TRBD1 (5 bases). This CDR3 comprises 16 residues. Germline loops: CDR1 SEHNR, CDR2 FQNEAQ (reference sequence). Trimming removed 1 base at V and 1 base at J, with 12 bases between. The CDR3 reads CASSLDRGRGTDTQYF. In DNA, the CDR3 is TGTGCCAGCAGCTTAGATAGGGGAAGGGGCACAGATACGCAGTATTTT.

The rearrangement links TRBV29-1 to TRBJ2-1; 7 positions agree with TRBD2. J lost 3 bases, V lost 7 bases, and 6 bases had no gene match. The V gene's germline CDR1 is SQVTM and CDR2 ANQGSEA. The CDR3 is made up of 13 amino acids. This chain's CDR3 is CSAVTSSYNEQFF. The CDR3 region has the DNA TGCAGCGCCGTGACTAGCAGCTACAATGAGCAGTTCTTC.

The gene calls are TRBV5-1 and TRBJ2-5, with D tentatively TRBD2 (6 bases). Germline V lookup: CDR1 SGHRS, CDR2 YFSETQ. The CDR3 has 14 residues. V lost 2 bases, J lost 2 bases, and 10 bases lay in between. The CDR3 sequence: CASSFGGRQETQYF. In DNA form, the CDR3 reads TGCGCCAGCAGCTTCGGGGGAAGACAAGAGACCCAGTACTTC.

This clone was recorded once. The chain joins TRBV7-6 to TRBJ1-3, with D possibly being TRBD1 (5 bases). Trimming stripped 1 base from V and 0 bases from J, with 10 bases between. CDR1 SGHVS and CDR2 FNYEAQ come from the germline V gene. CDR3 length: 16 residues. CDR3: CASSLVVQGSGNTIYF. The CDR3 coding sequence is TGTGCCAGCAGCTTAGTAGTCCAGGGCTCTGGAAACACCATATATTTT.

In this sample, this clone turned up a few times. The chain combines TRBV11-2 with TRBJ1-1; D gene uncertain. Per germline, CDR1 SGHAT and CDR2 FQNNGV. Trimming pared 3 bases from V and 3 bases from J, leaving 8 bases between. This CDR3 comprises 13 residues. CDR3 DNA: TGTGCCAGCAGCTTGTCAGAGGACACTGAAGCTTTCTTT. Translation gives CASSLSEDTEAFF.

The chain couples TRBV14 to TRBJ2-7, with D perhaps matching TRBD1 (6 bases). Germline V gene sequence: CDR1 SGHDN, CDR2 FVKESK. CDR3 size: 14 residues. V lost 1 base and J lost 2, with 9 bases in between. The CDR3, as DNA: TGTGCCAGCAGCCAAGGGACAGAGACCTACGAGCAGTACTTC. The encoded protein is CASSQGTETYEQYF.

In its sample, this clone was seen a few times. This chain uses TRBV6-2 or TRBV6-3 with TRBJ1-6; 7 bases line up with TRBD1. Germline V gene sequence: CDR1 MNHEY, CDR2 SVGEGT. V lost 5 bases, J lost 5 bases, and 6 bases stayed unmatched. The CDR3 length is 15 residues. For the CDR3, the DNA is TGTGCCAGCAGTACCCGACAGGGCAATAATTCACCCCTCCACTTT. Translation gives CASSTRQGNNSPLHF.

J is TRBJ2-7 and V is TRBV5-4; D is unclear. Trimming left V 3 bases short and J 2 bases short, with 6 bases between. From germline, CDR1 is SGHNT and CDR2 YYREEE (reference sequence). The CDR3 consists of 12 residues. CDR3 nucleotide sequence: TGTGCCAGCAGCTCCGACACCTACGAGCAGTACTTC. This sequence encodes CASSSDTYEQYF.

The chain carries TRBV6-2 or TRBV6-3 and TRBJ2-3, with 10 positions matching TRBD2. There are 14 residues in the CDR3. The ends lost 6 bases at V and 3 bases at J; junction bases unmatched: 3. CDR1 MNHEY and CDR2 SVGEGT come from the germline V gene. CDR3 in DNA: TGTGCCAGCAGCCCGGGACTAGCGACAGATACGCAGTATTTT. It codes for CASSPGLATDTQYF.

The genes are TRBV12-3 or TRBV12-4 and TRBJ2-3; the D is unclear. V was clipped by 7 bases and J by 2 bases, with 7 bases between them. The CDR3 runs 12 residues. The CDR3 spells CASKPPTDTQYF. CDR3 nucleotides: TGTGCCAGCAAGCCCCCCACAGATACGCAGTATTTT.

The chain has TRBV2 and TRBJ1-3; D call uncertain. Deletions cut 1 base from V and 3 bases from J, with 13 bases between. The V gene's germline CDR1 is SNHLY and CDR2 FYNNEI. The CDR3 has 16 amino acids. The CDR3 here is CASSEGRWSLGNTIYF. DNA of the CDR3: TGTGCCAGCAGTGAAGGACGTTGGAGCCTTGGAAACACCATATATTTT.

This clone was seen a few times. This chain uses TRBV5-6 with TRBJ1-5; D is unresolved. The CDR3 length is 13 residues. The germline gives CDR1 SGHDT, CDR2 YYEEEE. Trimming removed 2 bases from V and 4 bases from J, with 7 bases in between. The CDR3 loop is CASSFYGNQPQHF. The CDR3 DNA reads TGTGCCAGCAGCTTTTACGGTAATCAGCCCCAGCATTTT.

The chain carries TRBV9 and TRBJ2-3; 11 bases agree with TRBD2. With V trimmed by 2 bases and J by 2 bases, 1 base remained unmatched. The germline V gene has CDR1 SGDLS and CDR2 YYNGEE. The CDR3 length is 15 residues. The CDR3 loop reads CASSVTSGITDTQYF. CDR3 coding DNA: TGTGCCAGCAGCGTGACTAGCGGGATCACAGATACGCAGTATTTT.

The chain carries TRBV3-1 (or the pseudogene TRBV3-2) and TRBJ2-5; D is ambiguous. The CDR3 is 12 residues long. The V and J ends lost 6 bases and 1 base respectively, with 6 bases between them. Looked up from germline, CDR1 is LGHDT and CDR2 is YNNKEL (reference sequence). The CDR3 loop reads CASRLGQETQYF. The DNA of the CDR3 is TGTGCCAGCAGGCTAGGCCAAGAGACCCAGTACTTC.

V is TRBV19 and J is TRBJ2-1, with 9 bases fitting TRBD2. Germline trimming cut 4 bases from V and 7 bases from J; bases unmatched to any gene: 11. The V gene's germline CDR1 is LNHDA and CDR2 SQIVND (reference sequence). This CDR3 is built from 16 residues. This CDR3 reads CASSTPGLAMANEQFF. The CDR3 bases are TGTGCCAGTAGTACCCCGGGACTAGCCATGGCTAATGAGCAGTTCTTC.

V usage is TRBV6-1 and J usage is TRBJ2-3, with a tentative D call TRBD2 (6 bases). CDR1 is MNHNS and CDR2 is SASEGT in the germline V gene. V was shortened by 1 base and J by 5 bases, with 10 bases between the two germline ends. The CDR3 contains 14 residues. The CDR3 is CASSEELAIDTQYF. CDR3 bases: TGTGCCAGCAGTGAAGAACTAGCTATAGATACGCAGTATTTT.

The gene calls are TRBV19 and TRBJ2-5; 11 positions agree with TRBD2. The CDR3 totals 15 residues. Germline V CDR1 and CDR2: LNHDA, SQIVND (reference sequence). Trimming cost V 4 bases and J 4 bases; bases outside gene matches: 5. Here the CDR3 DNA reads TGTGCCAGTAGTAGTAGCGGGAGGGCCCTAGAGACCCAGTACTTC. Translating gives CASSSSGRALETQYF. Supplemented by reference TRBV19 and TRBJ2-5, the full variable domain reads DGGITQSPKYLFRKEGQNVTLSCEQNLNHDAMYWYRQDPGQGLRLIYYSQIVNDFQKGDIAEGYSVSREKKESFPLTVTSAQKNPTAFYLCASSSSGRALETQYFGPGTRLLVL.

The gene calls are TRBV5-6 and TRBJ2-7; perhaps TRBD1 as D (7 bases). The CDR3 extends over 14 amino acids. CDR1 is SGHDT, CDR2 YYEEEE, per germline. V lost 2 bases, J lost 2 bases, and 11 bases lay in between. The CDR3 coding sequence is TGTGCCAGCAGCTTTCAGGGGGGCCCCTACGAGCAGTACTTC. It is translated as CASSFQGGPYEQYF.

This chain connects TRBV7-9 to TRBJ2-5, with 11 nucleotides matching TRBD2. Per the germline V gene, CDR1 is SEHNR and CDR2 is FQNEAQ (reference sequence). With 4 bases clipped from V and 10 bases from J, the junction kept 8 bases outside the gene matches. The length of the CDR3 is 14 residues. The CDR3 protein is CASSYGTSGSLQYF. The CDR3 nucleotides are TGTGCCAGCAGCTATGGGACTAGCGGAAGCCTCCAGTACTTC. Drawing the rest from reference TRBV7-9 and TRBJ2-5, the complete variable domain is DTGVSQNPRHKITKRGQNVTFRCDPISEHNRLYWYRQTLGQGPEFLTYFQNEAQLEKSRLLSDRFSAERPKGSFSTLEIQRTEQGDSAMYLCASSYGTSGSLQYFGPGTRLLVL.

The chain recombines TRBV20-1 with TRBJ1-2; TRBD1 might be the D (5 bases). The CDR3 is 15 residues long. V lost 3 bases, J lost 0 bases, and 14 bases lay in between. Germline loops: CDR1 DFQATT, CDR2 SNEGSKA (reference sequence). The chain's CDR3 is CSASQAATANYGYTF. The CDR3, as DNA: TGCAGTGCTAGTCAAGCAGCGACAGCTAACTATGGCTACACCTTC.

The chain couples TRBV7-7 to TRBJ2-3; 12 bases are shared with TRBD2. The CDR3 consists of 15 residues. V lost 5 bases, J lost 4 bases, and 4 bases stayed unmatched. In germline, CDR1 is SSHAT, CDR2 FNYEAQ (reference sequence). CDR3: CASSLGLAGPDTQYF. The CDR3 DNA sequence: TGTGCCAGCAGCCTCGGACTAGCGGGACCAGATACGCAGTATTTT.

The gene calls are TRBV7-3 and TRBJ2-5; tentatively, D is TRBD2 (7 bases). V lost 5 bases and J lost 1, with 17 bases in between. The CDR3 covers 16 residues. Germline CDR1 reads SGHTA; CDR2 reads FQGTGA. Written as DNA, the CDR3 is TGTGCCAGCAGCCTAGGGGGGGGCCCCTCCCAAGAGACCCAGTACTTC. It is translated as CASSLGGGPSQETQYF.

This chain connects TRBV18 to TRBJ1-1; D gene unclear. Looked up from germline, CDR1 is KGHSH and CDR2 is LQKENI. The length of the CDR3 is 14 residues. The V gene lost 5 bases and the J gene lost 5 bases, with 15 bases spanning the gap. This CDR3 is CASSAALGGTEAFF. The CDR3 DNA reads TGTGCCAGCTCAGCCGCCCTGGGAGGAACTGAAGCTTTCTTT.

This clone was counted a few times. At one end the junction does not follow the germline gene, possibly because of a read error. The chain employs TRBV9 and TRBJ1-3; D gene unclear. The CDR3 sequence is 15 residues long. Germline lookup yields CDR1 SGDLS and CDR2 YYNGEE. CDR3 DNA: TGTGCCAGCAGCGCGGGAGAGCTAGAATCAGCCGAAAGGGATTTT. Its protein product is CASSAGELESAERDF.

In this sample, this clone turned up once. The chain uses TRBV4-3 and TRBJ2-1; 13 positions agree with TRBD2. Losses at the gene ends were 6 bases for V and 6 bases for J; bases not matched to a gene: 5. The CDR3 contains 15 residues. Germline V gene sequence: CDR1 LGHNA, CDR2 YSLEER. As DNA, the CDR3 is TGCGCCAGCAGGTACGGGACTAGCGGGACCAATGAGCAGTTCTTC. Translation: CASRYGTSGTNEQFF.

CDR3 nucleotides: TGTGCCAGCTCACCCCAGCTACAGGGTACTAATGAAAAACTGTTTTTT. Translation gives CASSPQLQGTNEKLFF. The V and J genes are TRBV18 and TRBJ1-4, with a tentative D call TRBD1 (6 bases). The CDR3 runs to 16 residues. CDR1 and CDR2 (germline): KGHSH, LQKENI. V was clipped by 3 bases and J by 2 bases, with 13 bases between them. The complete variable domain, with remaining parts taken from reference TRBV18 and TRBJ1-4, reads NAGVMQNPRHLVRRRGQEARLRCSPMKGHSHVYWYRQLPEEGLKFMVYLQKENIIDESGMPKERFSAEFPKEGPSILRIQQVVRGDSAAYFCASSPQLQGTNEKLFFGSGTQLSVL.

This clone was counted between two and nine times. The chain carries TRBV18 and TRBJ1-2; 10 bases map to TRBD1. Germline loops: CDR1 KGHSH, CDR2 LQKENI. This CDR3 contains 15 residues. J gave up 3 bases and V 4 bases, and 5 bases lay outside the gene matches. CDR3 loop: CASSRSGQGDYGYTF. In DNA form, the CDR3 reads TGTGCCAGCTCACGCTCCGGACAGGGGGACTATGGCTACACCTTC.

V and J are TRBV5-1 and TRBJ2-7; D call uncertain. Looked up from germline, CDR1 is SGHRS and CDR2 is YFSETQ. Trimming pared 0 bases from V and 4 bases from J, leaving 14 bases between. This CDR3 has 15 residues. The CDR3: CASSLVANRVYEQYF. The CDR3 region has the DNA TGCGCCAGCAGCTTGGTGGCTAACAGAGTATACGAGCAGTACTTC.

V gene TRBV5-1 combines with J gene TRBJ1-4; 9 bases are a match to TRBD1. The CDR3 loop spans 14 amino acids. V lost 5 bases and J lost 7; bases outside the gene matches: 6. Per the germline V gene, CDR1 is SGHRS and CDR2 is YFSETQ. CDR3 coding DNA: TGCGCCAGCAGATTGACAGGGGGTGGTGAAAAACTGTTTTTT. Its translation: CASRLTGGGEKLFF.